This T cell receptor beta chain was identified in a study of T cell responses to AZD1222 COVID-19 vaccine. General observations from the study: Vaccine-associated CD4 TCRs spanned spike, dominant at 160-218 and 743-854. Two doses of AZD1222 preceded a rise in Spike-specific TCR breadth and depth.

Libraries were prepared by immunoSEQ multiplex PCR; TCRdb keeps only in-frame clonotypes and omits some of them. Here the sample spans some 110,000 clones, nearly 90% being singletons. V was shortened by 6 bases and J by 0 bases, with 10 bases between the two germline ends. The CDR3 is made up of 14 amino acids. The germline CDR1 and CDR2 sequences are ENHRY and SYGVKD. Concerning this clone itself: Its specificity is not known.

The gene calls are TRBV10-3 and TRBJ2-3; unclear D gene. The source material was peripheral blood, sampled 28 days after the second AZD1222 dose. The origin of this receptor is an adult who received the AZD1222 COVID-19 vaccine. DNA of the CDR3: TGTGCCATCAGATCTACGCTAAGCACAGATACGCAGTATTTT. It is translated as CAIRSTLSTDTQYF.